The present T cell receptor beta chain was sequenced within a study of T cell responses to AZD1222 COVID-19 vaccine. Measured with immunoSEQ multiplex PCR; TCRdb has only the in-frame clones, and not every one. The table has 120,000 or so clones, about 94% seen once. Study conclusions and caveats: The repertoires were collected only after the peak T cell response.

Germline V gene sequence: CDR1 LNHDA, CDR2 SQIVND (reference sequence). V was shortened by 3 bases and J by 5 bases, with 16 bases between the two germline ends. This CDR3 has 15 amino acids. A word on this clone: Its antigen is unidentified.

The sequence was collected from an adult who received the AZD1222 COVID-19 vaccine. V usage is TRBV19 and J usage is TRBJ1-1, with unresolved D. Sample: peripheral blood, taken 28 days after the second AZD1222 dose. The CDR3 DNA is TGTGCCAGTAGTATGGATCTTTCTTCTTGGACTGAAGCTTTCTTT. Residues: CASSMDLSSWTEAFF.